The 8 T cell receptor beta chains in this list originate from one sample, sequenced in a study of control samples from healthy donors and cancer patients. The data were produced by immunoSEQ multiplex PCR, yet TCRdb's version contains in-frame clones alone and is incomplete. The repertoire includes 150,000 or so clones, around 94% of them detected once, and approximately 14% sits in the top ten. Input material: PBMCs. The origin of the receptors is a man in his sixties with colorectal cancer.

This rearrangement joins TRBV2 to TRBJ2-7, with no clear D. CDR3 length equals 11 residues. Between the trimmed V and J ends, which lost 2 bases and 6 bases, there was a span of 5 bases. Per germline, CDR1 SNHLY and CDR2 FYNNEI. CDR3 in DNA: TGTGCCAGCAGTGAATACCTCGAGCAGTACTTC. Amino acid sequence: CASSEYLEQYF.

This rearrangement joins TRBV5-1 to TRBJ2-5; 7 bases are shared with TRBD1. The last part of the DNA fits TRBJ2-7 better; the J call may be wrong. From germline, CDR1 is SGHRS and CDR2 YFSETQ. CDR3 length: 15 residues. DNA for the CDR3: TGCGCCAGCAGCTTGGAGGGGACAGTGGCCTACGAGCAGTACTTC. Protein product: CASSLEGTVAYEQYF.

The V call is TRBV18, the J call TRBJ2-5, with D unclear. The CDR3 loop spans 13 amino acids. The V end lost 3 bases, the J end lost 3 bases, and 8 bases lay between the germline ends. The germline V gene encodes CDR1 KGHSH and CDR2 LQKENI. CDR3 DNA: TGTGCCAGCTCACCTGGACCGGAAGAGACCCAGTACTTC. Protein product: CASSPGPEETQYF.

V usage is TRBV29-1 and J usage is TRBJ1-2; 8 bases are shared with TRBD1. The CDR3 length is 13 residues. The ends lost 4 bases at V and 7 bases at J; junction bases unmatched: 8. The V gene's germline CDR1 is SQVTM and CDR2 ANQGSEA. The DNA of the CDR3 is TGCAGCGTTGTAGGCCAGGGGGCGCGTGGCTACACCTTC. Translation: CSVVGQGARGYTF.

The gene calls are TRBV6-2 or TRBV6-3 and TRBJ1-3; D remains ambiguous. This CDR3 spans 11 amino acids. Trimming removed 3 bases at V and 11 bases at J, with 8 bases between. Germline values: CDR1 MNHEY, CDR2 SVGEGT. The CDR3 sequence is CASSYTGAIYF. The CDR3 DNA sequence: TGTGCCAGCAGTTATACCGGGGCCATATATTTT.

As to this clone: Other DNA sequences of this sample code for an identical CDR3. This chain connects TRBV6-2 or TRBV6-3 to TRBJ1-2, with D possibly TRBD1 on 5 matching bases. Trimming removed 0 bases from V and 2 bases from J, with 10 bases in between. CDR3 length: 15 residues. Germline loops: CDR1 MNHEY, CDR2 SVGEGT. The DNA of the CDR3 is TGTGCCAGCAGTTACTCGGGGCGGAGCAACTATGGCTACACCTTC. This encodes CASSYSGRSNYGYTF.

CDR3 DNA: TGTGCCAGCAGTTACTCGATACAGGGAGTGGGGGAGCAGTACTTC. Translating gives CASSYSIQGVGEQYF. V gene TRBV6-6 combines with J gene TRBJ2-7, with D possibly TRBD1 on 6 matching bases. Trimming removed 0 bases from V and 7 bases from J, with 16 bases in between. CDR3 length: 15 residues. CDR1 MNHNY and CDR2 SVGAGI come from the germline V gene (reference sequence).

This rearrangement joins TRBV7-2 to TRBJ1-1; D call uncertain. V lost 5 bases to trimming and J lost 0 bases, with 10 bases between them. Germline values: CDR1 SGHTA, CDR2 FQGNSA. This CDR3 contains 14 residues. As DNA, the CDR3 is TGTGCCAGCAGCCTTTCGGCAGTGAACACTGAAGCTTTCTTT. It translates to CASSLSAVNTEAFF.